This record looks at one TCR beta chain sequence and its context. In its sample, this clonotype was seen many times. Which antigen it targets is not known. No base quality values were provided; no much bigger clone lies one nucleotide off. The entry originates in a study of T-cell reconstitution after alpha-beta-depleted transplantation in children (TCRdb year 2016). Broadly, across the study: T-cell immune reconstitution after TCRalphabeta/CD19-depleted allogeneic hematopoietic cell transplantation in children was quantitatively tracked in the study by means of TCR repertoire profiling. The study at large found these results: In some patients, the high TCRbeta diversity seen at day 60 was put down to recipient T cells and intrathymic progenitors that had survived conditioning. Apparently early alphabetaT-cell count recovery about two months after transplant reportedly relied on only several hundred rapidly expanded clones derived from non-depleted graft cells. The frequencies of hyperexpanded clones fell over the following months, and after one year, T-cell counts and TCRbeta diversity were mostly attributed to newly produced T cells.

The sample's treatment or condition label is to be understood as: allogeneic hematopoietic cell transplantation with graft depleted of TCRalphabeta T cells and CD19 B cells. The transplant recipients were children given TCRalphabeta/CD19-depleted allogeneic hematopoietic cell grafts. Library prep was done by PCR. TCRdb names Illumina HiSeq 2500 as the instrument used. Molecular barcoding was employed in the preparation of TCR libraries, with unique molecular identifiers being used to normalize TCRbeta repertoire quantification. Clones were called with MiXCR by TCRdb after fastp trimmed the public reads at Q25, and only in-frame beta chains were retained. Each record represents a unique CDR3 protein, reported with the most common genes and DNA among its rows. Within this sample are about 110,000 distinct CDR3 sequences, with approximately 6.4% of them counted one time only. The top ten hold roughly 24% of the sample.

This clonotype was obtained from a male patient between 2 and 15 years old who had a stem cell transplant for acute lymphoblastic leukemia, so the T cells may come from the graft donor. The input for sequencing was PBMCs, mostly from graft donor cells, taken 360 days after TCRalphabeta/CD19-depleted stem cell transplant.

The nucleotide sequence is TGTGCCAGCAGTCTCCTCAAGGGGGGCACAGATACGCAGTATTTT. This is translated as CASSLLKGGTDTQYF. This chain joins TRBV12-3 or TRBV12-4 to TRBJ2-3; a weak D assignment points to TRBD1 (6 bases agree). V is pared back by 5 bases and J by 1 base, with 13 bases lying between the germline termini. From the cysteine through the phenylalanine, the CDR3 covers 15 amino acids. Solely the CDR3 DNA is kept, with 45 bases framed from the first base.